Given below is one T cell receptor beta chain in context. Its antigen specificity is not known. Per-base qualities were not stored, and no clone one base away is much larger. This sample was taken from a study of blood T cell repertoires in COVID-19 (TCRdb year 2020). With respect to the entire study: Samples from collaborators originated in the United States, Italy and Spain and spanned both the acute and convalescent phases of COVID-19. The material from the prospective study consisted of cDNA or gDNA derived from T cells, B-cell-depleted T cells, or PBMCs. The dataset comprised deeply sampled blood TCRbeta repertoires from subjects exposed to, actively infected with, or recovered from COVID-19. The repertoires were made available in a free public database intended to serve as a resource for research on the immune response to SARS-CoV-2. Samples came from the ongoing ImmuneRACE study (first 160 participants) plus 1,254 subjects from 6 global collaborators. A de-identified subject ID, COVID-19 status, age in years and sex were almost always included in the sample metadata. HLA class I and class II types, where available, came from metadata supplied by the sample provider rather than from assay-based typing. Overall study outcomes, separate from this receptor: The quantity of clinical and demographic metadata differed by source and by participant and was supplied without curation.

TCRbeta CDR3 regions were amplified from genomic DNA using the immunoSEQ Assay, a bias-controlled multiplex PCR. The original pipeline was this. The number of nucleated cells in each sample was estimated from the amplification of reference gene primers within the assay. To quantify the absolute abundance of each unique TCRbeta CDR3 rearrangement, sequence reads were collapsed and filtered. For each sample, productive Simpson clonality was calculated as the square root of Simpson's diversity index across productive rearrangements. Held by TCRdb, this immuneACCESS table contains in-frame sequences only and omits some clones. Under half of the omission traces to an unresolved V gene where checked; the cause of the rest is unknown. V and J calls and clone size are copied from that table; D and trimming were computed from the DNA. The sample table holds roughly 180,000 clones, of which 80% to 90% were seen once. The ten biggest clones cover roughly 7.8% of the sample.

Collaborating institutions collected whole blood in K2EDTA tubes following their own protocols. For TCRbeta analysis, collaborator samples were shipped as frozen whole blood, as isolated PBMCs, or as DNA extracted from either sample type. The CDR3 goes from the cysteine to the phenylalanine over 12 residues. Only the CDR3 DNA is retained, 36 bases long and in frame from the first base. Between the V and J ends, shortened by 9 bases and 8 bases respectively, the junction contains 14 bases. According to the germline V gene, CDR1 reads SNHLY and CDR2 reads FYNNEI. This sequence uses TRBV2 and TRBJ2-1; TRBD2 could be the D gene, as 5 bases match. This receptor was obtained from a man in his sixties with acute or convalescent COVID-19. The material sequenced was peripheral blood. The CDR3 amino acid sequence is: CASGWWEHEQFF. The DNA reads as follows: TGTGCCAGTGGTTGGTGGGAGCATGAGCAGTTCTTC.